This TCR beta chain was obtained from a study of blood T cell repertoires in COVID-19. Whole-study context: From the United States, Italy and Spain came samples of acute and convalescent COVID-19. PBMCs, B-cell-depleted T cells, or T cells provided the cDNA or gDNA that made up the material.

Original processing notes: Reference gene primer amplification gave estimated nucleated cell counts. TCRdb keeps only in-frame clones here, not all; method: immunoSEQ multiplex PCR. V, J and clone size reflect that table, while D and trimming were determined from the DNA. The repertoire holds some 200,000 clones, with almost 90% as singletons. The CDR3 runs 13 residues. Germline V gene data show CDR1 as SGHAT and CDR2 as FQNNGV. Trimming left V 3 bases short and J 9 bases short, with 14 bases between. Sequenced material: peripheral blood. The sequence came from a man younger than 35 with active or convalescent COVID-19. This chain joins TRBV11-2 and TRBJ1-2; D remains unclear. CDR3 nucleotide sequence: TGTGCCAGCAGCTTTGGCCAGGCCCGTAGCTACACCTTC. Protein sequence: CASSFGQARSYTF.